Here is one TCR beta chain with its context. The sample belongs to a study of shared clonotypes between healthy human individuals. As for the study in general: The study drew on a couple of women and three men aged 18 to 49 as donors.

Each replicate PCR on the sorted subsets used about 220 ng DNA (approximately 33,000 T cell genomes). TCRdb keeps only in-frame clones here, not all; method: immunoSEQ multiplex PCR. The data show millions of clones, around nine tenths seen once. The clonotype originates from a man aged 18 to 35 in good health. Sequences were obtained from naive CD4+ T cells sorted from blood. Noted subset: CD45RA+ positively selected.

As DNA, the CDR3 is TGTGCCAGCAGCCAAGATAACAAGCGGGAGTACGAGCAGTACTTC. This translates into CASSQDNKREYEQYF. J is TRBJ2-7 and V is TRBV14; TRBD2 aligns across 8 bases. This CDR3 region has 15 residues. V lost 0 bases to trimming and J lost 4 bases; unmatched junction nucleotides: 5. Germline V lookup: CDR1 SGHDN, CDR2 FVKESK. The entire variable domain, with the rest obtained from reference TRBV14 and TRBJ2-7, is as follows: EAGVTQFPSHSVIEKGQTVTLRCDPISGHDNLYWYRRVMGKEIKFLLHFVKESKQDESGMPNNRFLAERTGGTYSTLKVQPAELEDSGVYFCASSQDNKREYEQYFGPGTRLTVT.